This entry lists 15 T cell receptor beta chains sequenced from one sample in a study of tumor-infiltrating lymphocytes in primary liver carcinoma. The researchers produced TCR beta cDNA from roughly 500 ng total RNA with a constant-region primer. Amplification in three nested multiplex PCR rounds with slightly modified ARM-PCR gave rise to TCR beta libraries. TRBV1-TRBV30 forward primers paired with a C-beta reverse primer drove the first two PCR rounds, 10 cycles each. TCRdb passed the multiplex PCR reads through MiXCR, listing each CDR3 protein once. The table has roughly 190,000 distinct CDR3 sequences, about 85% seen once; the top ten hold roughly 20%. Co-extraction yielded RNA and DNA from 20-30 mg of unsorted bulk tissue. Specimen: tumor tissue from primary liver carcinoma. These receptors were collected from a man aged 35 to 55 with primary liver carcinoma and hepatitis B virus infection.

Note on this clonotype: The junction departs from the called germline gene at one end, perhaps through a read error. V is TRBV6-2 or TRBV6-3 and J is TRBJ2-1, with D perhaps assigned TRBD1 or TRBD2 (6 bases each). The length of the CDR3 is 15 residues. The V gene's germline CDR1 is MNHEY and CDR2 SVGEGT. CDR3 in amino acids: CANSYSGGTYNEQFF. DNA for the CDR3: TGTGCCAACAGTTACTCAGGCGGGACATACAATGAGCAGTTCTTC.

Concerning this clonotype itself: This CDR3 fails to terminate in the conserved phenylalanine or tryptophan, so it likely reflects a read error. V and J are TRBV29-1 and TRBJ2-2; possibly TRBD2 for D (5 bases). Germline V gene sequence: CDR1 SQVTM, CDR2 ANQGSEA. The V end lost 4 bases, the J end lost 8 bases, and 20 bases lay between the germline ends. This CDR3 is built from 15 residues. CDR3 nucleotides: TGCAGCGTTGTTCTAGTGGGAGCCTTCACTGGGGAGCTGTTTTAT. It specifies CSVVLVGAFTGELFY.

Here the CDR3 reads CAGSSGTRTPQYF. The CDR3 DNA follows: TGTGCCGGTTCCTCTGGGACTAGAACCCCGCAGTATTTT. The V and J genes are TRBV6-2 or TRBV6-3 and TRBJ2-3; 8 bases are a match to TRBD2. V dropped 11 bases and J dropped 10; count of bases not matched to a gene: 14. Germline V gives CDR1 MNHEY, CDR2 SVGEGT. The CDR3 has 13 amino acids.

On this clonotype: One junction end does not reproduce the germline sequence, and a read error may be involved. The CDR3: CASSERHTYEQYF. CDR3 sequence (DNA): TGCGCCAGCAGTGAAAGACATACCTACGAGCAGTACTTC. The chain recombines TRBV6-1 with TRBJ2-7; D unclear. This CDR3 is built from 13 residues. Germline CDR1 MNHNS, CDR2 SASEGT.

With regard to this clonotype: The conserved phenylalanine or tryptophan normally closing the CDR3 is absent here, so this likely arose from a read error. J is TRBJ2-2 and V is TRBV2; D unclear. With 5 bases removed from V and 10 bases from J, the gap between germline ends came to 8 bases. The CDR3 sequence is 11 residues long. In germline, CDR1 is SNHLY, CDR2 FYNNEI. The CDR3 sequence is CASSFSVELFL. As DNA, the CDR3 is TGTGCCAGCAGTTTTTCCGTGGAGCTGTTTCTT.

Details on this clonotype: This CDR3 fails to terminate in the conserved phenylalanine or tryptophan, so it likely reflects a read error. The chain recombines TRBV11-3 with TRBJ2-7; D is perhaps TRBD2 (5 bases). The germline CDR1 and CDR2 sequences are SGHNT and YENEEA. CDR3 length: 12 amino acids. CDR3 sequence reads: CASSPGAYEQYL. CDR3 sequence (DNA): TGTGCGAGCAGTCCCGGGGCCTACGAGCAGTACTTG.

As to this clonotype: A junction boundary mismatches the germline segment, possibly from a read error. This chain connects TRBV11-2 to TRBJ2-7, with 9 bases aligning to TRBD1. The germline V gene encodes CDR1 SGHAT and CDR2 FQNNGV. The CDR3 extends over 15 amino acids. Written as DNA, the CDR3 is TGTGCCAGCATCATACGATGGACAGGGGAAAACGACCAGTACTTC. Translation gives CASIIRWTGENDQYF.

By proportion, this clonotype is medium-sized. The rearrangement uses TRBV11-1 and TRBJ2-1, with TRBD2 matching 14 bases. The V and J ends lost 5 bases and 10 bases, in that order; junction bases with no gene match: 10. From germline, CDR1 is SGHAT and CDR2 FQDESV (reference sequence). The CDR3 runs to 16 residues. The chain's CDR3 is CASSPRGLAGVGEQFF. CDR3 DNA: TGTGCCAGCAGCCCCCGGGGACTAGCGGGAGTCGGGGAGCAGTTCTTC.

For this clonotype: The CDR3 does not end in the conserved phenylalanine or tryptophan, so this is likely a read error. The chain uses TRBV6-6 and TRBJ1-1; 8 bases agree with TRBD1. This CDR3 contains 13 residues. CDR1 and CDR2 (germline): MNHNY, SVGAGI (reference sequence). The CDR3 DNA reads TGTGCCTGCAGTTACACAGGGGGCACTGAAGCTTTCTTA. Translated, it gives CACSYTGGTEAFL.

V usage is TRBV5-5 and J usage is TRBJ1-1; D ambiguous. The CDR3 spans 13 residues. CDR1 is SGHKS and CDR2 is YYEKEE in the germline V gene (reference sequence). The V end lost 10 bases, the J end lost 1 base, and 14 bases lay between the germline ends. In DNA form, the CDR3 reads TGTGCCGGCACTCATAGGCAGAACACTGAAGCTTTCTTT. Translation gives CAGTHRQNTEAFF.

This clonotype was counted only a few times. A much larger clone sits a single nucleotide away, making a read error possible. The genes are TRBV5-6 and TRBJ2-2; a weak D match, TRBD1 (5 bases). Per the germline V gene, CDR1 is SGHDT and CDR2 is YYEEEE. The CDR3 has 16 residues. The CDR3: CASSLRFRAYTEELFF. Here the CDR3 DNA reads TGTGCCAGCAGCTTGCGGTTCAGGGCCTACACCGAGGAGCTGTTTTTT.

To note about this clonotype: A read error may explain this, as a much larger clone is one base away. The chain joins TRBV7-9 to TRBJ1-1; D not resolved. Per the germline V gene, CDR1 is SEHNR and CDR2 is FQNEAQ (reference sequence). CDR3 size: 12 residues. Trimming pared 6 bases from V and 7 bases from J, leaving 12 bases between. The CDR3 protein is CASRSNTNEAFF. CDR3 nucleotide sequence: TGTGCCAGCAGATCCAACACGAATGAAGCTTTCTTT.

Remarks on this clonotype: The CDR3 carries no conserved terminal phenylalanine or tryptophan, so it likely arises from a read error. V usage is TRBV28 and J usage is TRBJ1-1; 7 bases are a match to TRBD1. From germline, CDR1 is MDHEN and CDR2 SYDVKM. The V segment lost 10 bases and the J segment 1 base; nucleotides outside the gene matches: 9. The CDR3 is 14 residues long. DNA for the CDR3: TGTGCCAACACCTCGGGACAGACGAACACTGAAGCTTTCCTT. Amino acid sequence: CANTSGQTNTEAFL.

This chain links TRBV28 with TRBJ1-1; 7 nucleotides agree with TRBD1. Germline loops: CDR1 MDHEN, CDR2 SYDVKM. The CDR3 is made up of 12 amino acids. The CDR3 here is CVRRITGDEAFF. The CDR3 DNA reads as TGTGTCAGAAGGATCACAGGGGATGAAGCTTTCTTT.

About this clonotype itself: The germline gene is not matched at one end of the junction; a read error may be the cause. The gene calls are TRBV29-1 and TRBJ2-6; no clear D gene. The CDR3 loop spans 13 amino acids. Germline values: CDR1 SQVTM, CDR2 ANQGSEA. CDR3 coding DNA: TGCATCGTTGCGGCCTCTGGGGACAACGTCCTGACTTTC. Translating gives CIVAASGDNVLTF.